This entry features one T cell receptor (beta chain) sequence. This record comes from a study of cytomegalovirus exposure and HLA in healthy donors. Clones were read by immunoSEQ multiplex PCR, and TCRdb kept only the in-frame ones, dropping some. The table has about 220,000 clones, just over 90% seen once; the top ten hold approximately 1.1%. The sample comprised PBMCs. The source is a woman between 18 and 29 years old in good health and CMV-seronegative.

CDR3 DNA sequence: TGTGCCAGCAGTTTATTTACCGAGGGGGTCTATGGCTACACCTTC. It specifies CASSLFTEGVYGYTF. This rearrangement joins TRBV28 to TRBJ1-2; D possibly corresponds to TRBD1 (6 bases). This CDR3 comprises 15 residues. The V and J ends lost 1 base and 4 bases respectively, with 13 bases between them. From germline, CDR1 is MDHEN and CDR2 SYDVKM.